The entry that follows covers one T cell receptor beta chain sequence. There are 12 residues in the CDR3. Per germline, CDR1 SQVTM and CDR2 ANQGSEA. The V end was cut by 6 bases, the J end by 4 bases, with 13 bases between. The data are from a study of blood T cell repertoires in COVID-19. Under the authors' procedure: Estimates of nucleated cell counts were drawn from the amplification of reference gene primers. The data were produced by immunoSEQ multiplex PCR, yet TCRdb's version contains in-frame clones alone and is incomplete. Clone size and the V and J calls come from that table; the DNA yielded D and trimming. Here the sample spans about 150,000 clones, around 81% being singletons.

This TCR derives from a woman aged 40 to 50 who had recovered from COVID-19. The chain is built from TRBV29-1 and TRBJ2-7, with D tentatively TRBD2 (6 bases). Sample: PBMCs or T cells enriched from blood (not recorded which). CDR3 loop: CSVLLAAYEQYF. The CDR3, as DNA: TGCAGCGTCTTGTTAGCGGCGTACGAGCAGTACTTC.